This TCR beta chain was obtained from a study of blood T cell repertoires in COVID-19. Study-wide background: Researchers got acute and convalescent COVID-19 samples from the United States, Italy and Spain. T cells, B-cell-depleted T cells, or PBMCs supplied cDNA or gDNA.

From germline, CDR1 is KGHDR and CDR2 SFDVKD. The V gene end was trimmed by 2 bases and the J gene end by 6 bases; junction bases not matched to a gene: 14. The CDR3 spans 17 residues. In the source study's methods: For nucleated cells, counts were estimated from reference gene primer amplification. TCRdb keeps only in-frame clones here, not all; method: immunoSEQ multiplex PCR. The D gene and trimming were derived from the DNA, and the V and J assignments and clone size from that table. The table includes over 200,000 clones, roughly 90% detected once. The V gene is TRBV24-1, the J gene TRBJ1-2, with 7 bases that match TRBD1. This clonotype originated in a man aged 60 to 75 who had recovered from COVID-19. Sample: peripheral blood. The DNA for the CDR3 is TGTGCCACCAGTGATTCGCCGGGGAAAACAGGGGTCCATGGCTACACCTTC. Protein product: CATSDSPGKTGVHGYTF.